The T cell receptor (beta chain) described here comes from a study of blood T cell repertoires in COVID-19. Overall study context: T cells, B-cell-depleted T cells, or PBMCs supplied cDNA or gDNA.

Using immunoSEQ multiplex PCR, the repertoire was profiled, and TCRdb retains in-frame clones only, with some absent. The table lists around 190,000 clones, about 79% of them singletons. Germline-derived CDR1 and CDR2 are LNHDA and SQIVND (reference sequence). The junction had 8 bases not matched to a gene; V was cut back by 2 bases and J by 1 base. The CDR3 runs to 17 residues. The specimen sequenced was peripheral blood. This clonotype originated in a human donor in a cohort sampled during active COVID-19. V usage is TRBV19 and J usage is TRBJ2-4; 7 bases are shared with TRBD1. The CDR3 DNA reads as TGTGCCAGTAGTATAAAGGCAGGGACAGCGGCCAAAAACATTCAGTACTTC. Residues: CASSIKAGTAAKNIQYF. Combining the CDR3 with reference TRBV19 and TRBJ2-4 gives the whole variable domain DGGITQSPKYLFRKEGQNVTLSCEQNLNHDAMYWYRQDPGQGLRLIYYSQIVNDFQKGDIAEGYSVSREKKESFPLTVTSAQKNPTAFYLCASSIKAGTAAKNIQYFGAGTRLSVL.